The 7 T cell receptor beta chains in this list originate from one sample, sequenced in a study of blood T cell repertoires in COVID-19 (dated by TCRdb to about 2020). The method behind the library was the immunoSEQ multiplex PCR assay. The source is immuneACCESS, and TCRdb retained only in-frame sequences with V and J called. Part of the clones is not carried over; for the studies checked, unresolved V genes explain less than half of this, and the remainder is unexplained. Recorded for this sample are 200,000 to 250,000 clones; roughly four fifths of them occurred a single time. The ten top clones hold about 7.8% of the sample. The sequencing sample was made of peripheral blood. The receptors shown here come from a woman aged 80 or over with COVID-19, enrolled during active disease.

This clone showed up just a few times. The CDR3 DNA is TGTGCCAGCAGCTTAGTCCGTGACTTTAGAAATGAGCAGTTCTTC. It encodes CASSLVRDFRNEQFF. The rearrangement uses TRBV7-2 and TRBJ2-1; D is ambiguous. The length of the CDR3 is 15 residues. The germline V and J ends were trimmed by 1 base and 7 bases, with 14 bases remaining between them. In germline, CDR1 is SGHTA, CDR2 FQGNSA.

The chain joins TRBV12-1 to TRBJ2-7; TRBD1, the table's D call, was not compared with the DNA. TRBV12-1 is a known pseudogene. CDR3 length: 19 residues. CDR3 DNA sequence: TGTGCCAGCAGCTTTCTAGTGGGTTGGGACAAATTTCCGGTAGGTGAGCAGTACTTC. This translates into CASSFLVGWDKFPVGEQYF.

The chain couples TRBV7-2 to TRBJ2-1; 10 bases align to TRBD2. Germline V gene data show CDR1 as SGHTA and CDR2 as FQGNSA. Unmatched junction bases numbered 10, after V lost 5 bases and J lost 3 bases. The CDR3 spans 17 residues. The CDR3 bases are TGTGCCAGCAGCCTCGGGGCTAGCGGGAGAATCTACAATGAGCAGTTCTTC. Translated: CASSLGASGRIYNEQFF.

The chain has TRBV2 and TRBJ2-1; 7 nucleotides line up with TRBD2. Germline V gives CDR1 SNHLY, CDR2 FYNNEI. The CDR3 is 15 residues long. Trimming cost V 6 bases and J 9 bases; bases outside gene matches: 14. The CDR3 region has the DNA TGTGCCAGCAGCACCGGGGAGGGTAGGGGCGCTGAGCAGTTCTTC. This encodes CASSTGEGRGAEQFF.

In DNA, the CDR3 is TGTGCCAGCAGCTTGGGGGCTCGGGACAGGGTGAATTCACCCCTCCACTTT. Its translation is CASSLGARDRVNSPLHF. The chain carries TRBV5-6 and TRBJ1-6, with 9 bases aligning to TRBD1. Germline CDR1 reads SGHDT; CDR2 reads YYEEEE. This CDR3 comprises 17 residues. Germline trimming cut 0 bases from V and 7 bases from J; bases unmatched to any gene: 8.

This clone was found once. CDR3 coding DNA: TGTGCCAGCACTTCGACGGGACTAGCGGGAGGCCCCTACGAGCAGTACTTC. It specifies CASTSTGLAGGPYEQYF. The chain is built from TRBV28 and TRBJ2-7, with 15 positions matching TRBD2. This CDR3 contains 17 residues. With 7 bases clipped from V and 2 bases from J, the junction kept 9 bases outside the gene matches. CDR1 is MDHEN, CDR2 SYDVKM, per germline.

V gene TRBV3-1 (or the pseudogene TRBV3-2) combines with J gene TRBJ1-6; D not certain. The germline gives CDR1 LGHDT, CDR2 YNNKEL (reference sequence). CDR3 size: 13 residues. V was pared by 8 bases and J by 5 bases, with 10 bases between. CDR3 loop: CASSNTNNSPLHF. As DNA, the CDR3 is TGTGCCAGCTCGAACACGAATAATTCACCCCTCCACTTT.